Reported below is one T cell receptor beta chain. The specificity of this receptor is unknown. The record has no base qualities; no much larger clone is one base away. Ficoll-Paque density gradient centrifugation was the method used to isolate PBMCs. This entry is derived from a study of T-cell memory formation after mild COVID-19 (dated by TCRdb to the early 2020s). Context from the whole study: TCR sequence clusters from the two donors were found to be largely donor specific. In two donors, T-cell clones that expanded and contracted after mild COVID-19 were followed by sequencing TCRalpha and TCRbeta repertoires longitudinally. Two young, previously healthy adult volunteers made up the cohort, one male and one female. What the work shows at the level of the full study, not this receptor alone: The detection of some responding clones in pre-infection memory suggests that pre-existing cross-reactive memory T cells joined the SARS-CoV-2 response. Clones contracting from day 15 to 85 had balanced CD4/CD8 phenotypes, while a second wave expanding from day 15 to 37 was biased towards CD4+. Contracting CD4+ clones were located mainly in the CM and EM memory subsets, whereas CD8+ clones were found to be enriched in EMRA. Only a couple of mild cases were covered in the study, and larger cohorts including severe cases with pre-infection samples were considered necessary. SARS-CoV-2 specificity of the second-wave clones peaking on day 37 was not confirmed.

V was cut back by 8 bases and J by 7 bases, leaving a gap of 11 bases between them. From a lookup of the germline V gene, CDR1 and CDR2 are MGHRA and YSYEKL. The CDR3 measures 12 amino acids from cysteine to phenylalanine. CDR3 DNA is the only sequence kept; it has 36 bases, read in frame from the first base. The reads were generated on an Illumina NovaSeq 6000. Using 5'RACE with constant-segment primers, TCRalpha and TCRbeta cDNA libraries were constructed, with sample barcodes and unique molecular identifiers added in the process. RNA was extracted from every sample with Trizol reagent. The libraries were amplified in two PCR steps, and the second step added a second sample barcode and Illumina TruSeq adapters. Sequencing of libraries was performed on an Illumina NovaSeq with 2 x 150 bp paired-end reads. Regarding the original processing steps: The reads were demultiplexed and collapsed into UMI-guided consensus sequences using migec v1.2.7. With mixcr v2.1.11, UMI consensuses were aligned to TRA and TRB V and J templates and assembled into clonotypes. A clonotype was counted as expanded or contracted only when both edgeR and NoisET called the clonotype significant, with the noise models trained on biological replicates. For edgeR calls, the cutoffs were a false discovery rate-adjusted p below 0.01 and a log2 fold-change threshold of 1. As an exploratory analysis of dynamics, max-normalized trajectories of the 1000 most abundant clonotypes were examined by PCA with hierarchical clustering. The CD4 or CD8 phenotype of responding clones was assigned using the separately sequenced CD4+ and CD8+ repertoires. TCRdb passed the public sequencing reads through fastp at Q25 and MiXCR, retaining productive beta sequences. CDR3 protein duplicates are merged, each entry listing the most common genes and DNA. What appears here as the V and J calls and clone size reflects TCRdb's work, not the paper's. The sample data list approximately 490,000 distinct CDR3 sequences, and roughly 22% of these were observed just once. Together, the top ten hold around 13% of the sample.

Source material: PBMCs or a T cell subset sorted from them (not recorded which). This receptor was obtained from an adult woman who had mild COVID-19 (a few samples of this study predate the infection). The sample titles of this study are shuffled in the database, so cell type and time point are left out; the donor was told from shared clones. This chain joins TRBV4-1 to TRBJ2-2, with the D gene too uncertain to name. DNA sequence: TGCGCCAGCCGGCCCCTGGGCGGGGAGCTGTTTTTT. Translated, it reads CASRPLGGELFF.